The 30 T cell receptor beta chains below come from one sample, sequenced in a study of control samples from healthy donors and cancer patients. Data came from immunoSEQ multiplex PCR; TCRdb stores just in-frame clones and leaves some out. The sample has over 200,000 clones; about 80% are singletons. What was sequenced was PBMCs. The receptors here all came from an older woman with lung cancer.

J is TRBJ2-5 and V is TRBV23-1, with TRBD1 matching 8 bases. TRBV23-1 belongs to the ORF category, with a function that is uncertain. Trimming at V came to 0 bases and at J to 5 bases, leaving 5 bases not matched to a gene. The length of the CDR3 is 15 residues. CDR3 in DNA: TGCGCCAGCAGTCAATCTGACAGGGGAAGGGAGACCCAGTACTTC. As protein: CASSQSDRGRETQYF.

The chain employs TRBV5-1 and TRBJ1-1; TRBD1 might be the D (6 bases). Between the trimmed V and J ends, which lost 0 bases and 1 base, there was a span of 7 bases. The CDR3 is 14 amino acids. Germline assignment: CDR1 SGHRS and CDR2 YFSETQ. CDR3 sequence reads: CASSLGQANTEAFF. Here the CDR3 DNA reads TGCGCCAGCAGCTTGGGACAGGCGAACACTGAAGCTTTCTTT.

The chain has TRBV30 and TRBJ1-5; D not certain. The V end was cut by 4 bases, the J end by 0 bases, with 13 bases between. The CDR3 loop spans 15 amino acids. Per the germline V gene, CDR1 is GTSNPN and CDR2 is SVGIG (reference sequence). The CDR3 DNA reads TGTGCCTGGAATACCGGCCCCTATAGCAATCAGCCCCAGCATTTT. This gives the protein CAWNTGPYSNQPQHF.

This clone was recorded only once. This chain links TRBV30 with TRBJ2-3; 9 positions agree with TRBD2. V trimming: 4 bases; J trimming: 4 bases; junction bases outside the gene matches: 6. CDR1 and CDR2 (germline): GTSNPN, SVGIG (reference sequence). The CDR3 length is 14 residues. The chain's CDR3 is CAWNPGGGADTQYF. The CDR3 nucleotides are TGTGCCTGGAACCCTGGCGGGGGGGCAGATACGCAGTATTTT.

This rearrangement joins TRBV11-2 to TRBJ2-3; D possibly corresponds to TRBD1 (5 bases). The germline V gene has CDR1 SGHAT and CDR2 FQNNGV. Trimming took off 3 bases at V and 0 bases at J, with 13 bases between the two ends. This CDR3 region has 16 residues. DNA of the CDR3: TGTGCCAGCAGCTTCGCTGGGGCGGTAAGCACAGATACGCAGTATTTT. Protein product: CASSFAGAVSTDTQYF.

The chain is built from TRBV28 and TRBJ2-3, with TRBD2 matching over 7 bases. CDR3 length: 17 residues. CDR1 and CDR2 from the germline V gene are MDHEN and SYDVKM. V lost 2 bases, J lost 4 bases, and 12 bases stayed unmatched. Here the CDR3 reads CASSLVQAGVVADTQYF. DNA for the CDR3: TGTGCCAGCAGTTTAGTTCAGGCGGGAGTAGTAGCAGATACGCAGTATTTT.

This clone came up a few times. The rearrangement links TRBV3-1 (or the pseudogene TRBV3-2) to TRBJ2-7, with D perhaps matching TRBD2 (6 bases). There are 14 residues in the CDR3. The germline CDR1 and CDR2 sequences are LGHDT and YNNKEL (reference sequence). The V end was cut by 0 bases, the J end by 3 bases, with 9 bases between. The CDR3 sequence is CASSQDGGGYEQYF. The CDR3 nucleotides are TGTGCCAGCAGCCAAGATGGGGGAGGCTACGAGCAGTACTTC.

The chain recombines TRBV14 with TRBJ1-4; 7 nucleotides match TRBD1. The V segment lost 1 base and the J segment 14 bases; nucleotides outside the gene matches: 16. The germline gives CDR1 SGHDN, CDR2 FVKESK. CDR3 size: 16 residues. The CDR3 loop reads CASSQGVSVQGGKLFF. The CDR3 region has the DNA TGTGCCAGCAGCCAAGGGGTGTCGGTTCAGGGGGGAAAGCTGTTTTTT.

The chain combines TRBV6-5 with TRBJ1-1, with a possible D match to TRBD1 (5 bases). CDR3 size: 13 residues. Germline assignment: CDR1 MNHEY and CDR2 SVGAGI. V shed 6 bases and J shed 1 base, with 9 bases lying between them. CDR3 nucleotides: TGTGCCAGCAGGGAGACAGAGAACACTGAAGCTTTCTTT. Amino acids: CASRETENTEAFF.

J is TRBJ1-2 and V is TRBV19, with D perhaps matching TRBD1 (5 bases). Trimming cost V 5 bases and J 4 bases, with 17 bases left between them. This CDR3 has 15 amino acids. The germline V gene encodes CDR1 LNHDA and CDR2 SQIVND (reference sequence). CDR3 region: CASSLQGRGGYGYTF. The CDR3 nucleotides are TGTGCCAGTAGTCTTCAGGGCCGAGGTGGCTATGGCTACACCTTC.

The genes are TRBV28 and TRBJ2-6, with D perhaps TRBD2 (6 bases). The V gene lost 2 bases and the J gene lost 0 bases, with 11 bases spanning the gap. CDR1 MDHEN and CDR2 SYDVKM come from the germline V gene. The CDR3 has 17 amino acids. CDR3 amino acids: CASSLAGWGSGANVLTF. In DNA, the CDR3 is TGTGCCAGCAGTTTAGCGGGGTGGGGCTCTGGGGCCAACGTCCTGACTTTC.

As for this clone: This same CDR3 is encoded by further DNA sequences in the sample. The chain links TRBV6-5 to TRBJ1-6; TRBD1 agrees at 7 bases. Per the germline V gene, CDR1 is MNHEY and CDR2 is SVGAGI. The length of the CDR3 is 13 residues. V dropped 6 bases and J dropped 7; count of bases not matched to a gene: 3. The CDR3, as DNA: TGTGCCAGCAGCAGACAGGGCAATTCACCCCTCCACTTT. This gives the protein CASSRQGNSPLHF.

This clone was counted once. The chain uses TRBV6-2 or TRBV6-3 and TRBJ2-2; 7 bases fit TRBD2. The CDR3 is 17 residues long. The V segment lost 4 bases and the J segment 7 bases; nucleotides outside the gene matches: 15. The V gene's germline CDR1 is MNHEY and CDR2 SVGEGT. The CDR3 here is CASSSPIGGEGGGELFF. The CDR3 nucleotides are TGTGCCAGCAGTTCCCCCATAGGCGGGGAGGGCGGCGGGGAGCTGTTTTTT.

In the case of this clone: One junction end does not reproduce the germline sequence, and a read error may be involved. The same CDR3 is also encoded by other DNA sequences in this sample. The chain couples TRBV4-1 to TRBJ1-2; no clear D. CDR3 length: 18 amino acids. Looked up from germline, CDR1 is MGHRA and CDR2 is YSYEKL. CDR3 in amino acids: CASSQESRSVTANYGYTF. The CDR3 coding sequence is TGCGCCAGCAGCCAAGAATCGCGGTCAGTGACCGCGAACTACGGCTACACCTTC.

The CDR3 DNA sequence: TGTGCCAGCAGCCCGACCGACAGCAACGAAGCTTTCTTT. Encoded protein: CASSPTDSNEAFF. The gene calls are TRBV11-3 and TRBJ1-1; the D gene is possibly TRBD1 (5 bases). CDR1 SGHNT and CDR2 YENEEA come from the germline V gene. The CDR3 runs to 13 residues. Deletions cut 5 bases from V and 8 bases from J, with 15 bases between. Supplemented by reference TRBV11-3 and TRBJ1-1, the full variable domain reads EAGVVQSPRYKIIEKKQPVAFWCNPISGHNTLYWYLQNLGQGPELLIRYENEEAVDDSQLPKDRFSAERLKGVDSTLKIQPAELGDSAVYLCASSPTDSNEAFFGQGTRLTVV.

The chain employs TRBV27 and TRBJ1-5, with TRBD1 as a possible D gene (5 bases). The CDR3 covers 13 residues. Per germline, CDR1 MNHEY and CDR2 SMNVEV (reference sequence). The V and J ends lost 6 bases and 6 bases respectively, with 12 bases between them. The CDR3 nucleotides are TGTGCCAGCAGCCCTGGGACGTTTCAGCCCCAGCATTTT. This translates into CASSPGTFQPQHF.

The genes are TRBV30 and TRBJ2-2; the match to TRBD1 covers 7 bases. The CDR3 covers 17 residues. Trimming took 3 bases from V and 0 from J; bases not matched to a gene: 10. Germline CDR1 and CDR2: GTSNPN and SVGIG (reference sequence). This CDR3 reads CAWSRAGGTANTGELFF. CDR3 sequence (DNA): TGTGCCTGGAGCAGAGCAGGGGGAACCGCGAACACCGGGGAGCTGTTTTTT.

This clone has a handful of counts. The rearrangement links TRBV5-5 to TRBJ1-1, with a tentative D call TRBD1 (5 bases). CDR1 is SGHKS and CDR2 is YYEKEE in the germline V gene (reference sequence). CDR3 length: 14 residues. V was shortened by 4 bases and J by 0 bases, with 10 bases between the two germline ends. CDR3 in amino acids: CASSKTALNTEAFF. Written as DNA, the CDR3 is TGTGCCAGCAGCAAGACAGCGCTGAACACTGAAGCTTTCTTT.

The genes are TRBV5-1 and TRBJ1-2; TRBD1 might be the D (6 bases). Per germline, CDR1 SGHRS and CDR2 YFSETQ. CDR3 length: 14 residues. Trimming removed 3 bases from V and 3 bases from J, with 12 bases in between. The CDR3 DNA is TGCGCCAGCAGCTGGTCTTCAGGGGACTATGGCTACACCTTC. Its translation: CASSWSSGDYGYTF. The complete variable domain, with remaining parts taken from reference TRBV5-1 and TRBJ1-2, reads KAGVTQTPRYLIKTRGQQVTLSCSPISGHRSVSWYQQTPGQGLQFLFEYFSETQRNKGNFPGRFSGRQFSNSRSEMNVSTLELGDSALYLCASSWSSGDYGYTFGSGTRLTVV.

J is TRBJ2-7 and V is TRBV25-1, with D possibly being TRBD1 (6 bases). The CDR3 spans 14 residues. The V end was cut by 2 bases, the J end by 0 bases, with 8 bases between. Germline values: CDR1 MGHDK, CDR2 SYGVNS. The chain's CDR3 is CASSEARGSYEQYF. In DNA form, the CDR3 reads TGTGCCAGCAGTGAAGCCAGGGGCTCCTACGAGCAGTACTTC.

The V and J genes are TRBV7-8 and TRBJ2-2; D is ambiguous. Germline values: CDR1 SGHVS, CDR2 FQNEAQ. The CDR3 sequence is 13 residues long. The V end lost 1 base, the J end lost 7 bases, and 7 bases lay between the germline ends. The CDR3 DNA sequence: TGTGCCAGCAGCTTAGGCCAAATCGGGGAGCTGTTTTTT. It is translated as CASSLGQIGELFF.

The chain recombines TRBV5-1 with TRBJ2-3, with D maybe TRBD1 (6 bases). The CDR3 runs 16 residues. V lost 0 bases, J lost 2 bases, and 13 bases lay in between. Germline V gene sequence: CDR1 SGHRS, CDR2 YFSETQ. CDR3 bases: TGCGCCAGCAGCTTGGAGGCAGGGGCGTACACAGATACGCAGTATTTT. This sequence encodes CASSLEAGAYTDTQYF.

The rearrangement links TRBV3-1 (or the pseudogene TRBV3-2) to TRBJ2-5; 9 bases agree with TRBD2. V lost 4 bases to trimming and J lost 3 bases; unmatched junction nucleotides: 6. The CDR3 totals 15 residues. Germline V lookup: CDR1 LGHDT, CDR2 YNNKEL (reference sequence). CDR3 coding DNA: TGTGCCAGCAGCCGAGGGCGGGGGGGAAAAGAGACCCAGTACTTC. This encodes CASSRGRGGKETQYF.

CDR3 protein: CASSRAGRGDYGYTF. DNA of the CDR3: TGTGCCAGCAGCCGAGCCGGACGGGGTGACTATGGCTACACCTTC. The genes are TRBV13 and TRBJ1-2; no clear D gene. The germline CDR1 and CDR2 sequences are PRHDT and FYEKMQ (reference sequence). There are 15 residues in the CDR3. V was trimmed by 5 bases and J by 3 bases, leaving 16 bases between them.

J is TRBJ2-5 and V is TRBV30; 8 bases match TRBD2. Germline V gene lookup returns CDR1 GTSNPN and CDR2 SVGIG (reference sequence). CDR3 length: 13 amino acids. V lost 1 base and J lost 7; bases outside the gene matches: 5. As DNA, the CDR3 is TGTGCCTGGAGTGACGGACTAGCTGCGACCCAGTACTTC. This encodes CAWSDGLAATQYF. Together with reference TRBV30 and TRBJ2-5, the CDR3 gives the full variable domain: SQTIHQWPATLVQPVGSPLSLECTVEGTSNPNLYWYRQAAGRGLQLLFYSVGIGQISSEVPQNLSASRPQDRQFILSSKKLLLSDSGFYLCAWSDGLAATQYFGPGTRLLVL.

This clone was seen only a few times. The rearrangement uses TRBV18 and TRBJ1-1; maybe TRBD1 (5 bases). V shed 0 bases and J shed 5 bases, with 7 bases lying between them. The CDR3 is made up of 13 amino acids. Germline-derived CDR1 and CDR2 are KGHSH and LQKENI. The DNA for the CDR3 is TGTGCCAGCTCACCACCTGACAGAACTGAAGCTTTCTTT. Translated: CASSPPDRTEAFF.

The chain couples TRBV3-1 (or the pseudogene TRBV3-2) to TRBJ2-3, with D perhaps TRBD2 (6 bases). The CDR3 is 17 amino acids. From germline, CDR1 is LGHDT and CDR2 YNNKEL (reference sequence). Trimming pared 3 bases from V and 1 base from J, leaving 17 bases between. This CDR3 reads CASSHRLSASGTDTQYF. The CDR3 DNA follows: TGTGCCAGCAGCCACCGACTCAGCGCTAGCGGCACAGATACGCAGTATTTT.

V and J are TRBV7-9 and TRBJ2-7, with TRBD2 identical over 13 bases. V was clipped by 3 bases and J by 0 bases; unmatched bases: 2. CDR1 and CDR2 (germline): SEHNR, FQNEAQ (reference sequence). The CDR3 runs 16 residues. The CDR3 sequence: CASSLGLAGFSYEQYF. CDR3 nucleotides: TGTGCCAGCAGCTTGGGACTAGCGGGGTTCTCCTACGAGCAGTACTTC.

J is TRBJ1-5 and V is TRBV19; D is possibly TRBD1 (6 bases). Germline values: CDR1 LNHDA, CDR2 SQIVND (reference sequence). The CDR3 is 16 amino acids. V lost 5 bases, J lost 0 bases, and 14 bases lay in between. CDR3 nucleotide sequence: TGTGCCAGTAGTGCGTATGGGGGCGTTAGCAATCAGCCCCAGCATTTT. It is translated as CASSAYGGVSNQPQHF. The whole variable domain, remainder taken from reference TRBV19 and TRBJ1-5, is DGGITQSPKYLFRKEGQNVTLSCEQNLNHDAMYWYRQDPGQGLRLIYYSQIVNDFQKGDIAEGYSVSREKKESFPLTVTSAQKNPTAFYLCASSAYGGVSNQPQHFGDGTRLSIL.

The genes are TRBV29-1 and TRBJ2-3; 11 nucleotides line up with TRBD2. Germline V gene data show CDR1 as SQVTM and CDR2 as ANQGSEA. The CDR3 runs 15 residues. V gave up 4 bases and J gave up 2 bases; unmatched junction bases: 5. This CDR3 reads CSVVLAGGPTDTQYF. In DNA, the CDR3 is TGCAGCGTTGTGTTAGCGGGGGGGCCCACAGATACGCAGTATTTT.